What follows is one T cell receptor (beta chain) and its context. The CDR3 is made up of 14 amino acids. Trimming took 4 bases from V and 10 from J; bases not matched to a gene: 7. Germline CDR1 and CDR2: SGHDN and FVKESK. The sample originates from a study of cytomegalovirus exposure and HLA in healthy donors. The PCR made use of 60 Vbeta and 13 Jbeta primers. Produced via immunoSEQ multiplex PCR; TCRdb's table is partial and in-frame only. There are roughly 130,000 clones in the sample; less than 85% occur only once, and approximately 8.8% lies in the top ten. This chain uses TRBV14 with TRBJ1-6, with 7 positions matching TRBD1. This sequence originates from a woman aged 45 to 65 in good health and CMV-seropositive. The sequencing input was PBMCs. For the CDR3, the DNA is TGTGCCAGCAGCCGGTCGACAGGGAACTCACCCCTCCACTTT. This translates into CASSRSTGNSPLHF.